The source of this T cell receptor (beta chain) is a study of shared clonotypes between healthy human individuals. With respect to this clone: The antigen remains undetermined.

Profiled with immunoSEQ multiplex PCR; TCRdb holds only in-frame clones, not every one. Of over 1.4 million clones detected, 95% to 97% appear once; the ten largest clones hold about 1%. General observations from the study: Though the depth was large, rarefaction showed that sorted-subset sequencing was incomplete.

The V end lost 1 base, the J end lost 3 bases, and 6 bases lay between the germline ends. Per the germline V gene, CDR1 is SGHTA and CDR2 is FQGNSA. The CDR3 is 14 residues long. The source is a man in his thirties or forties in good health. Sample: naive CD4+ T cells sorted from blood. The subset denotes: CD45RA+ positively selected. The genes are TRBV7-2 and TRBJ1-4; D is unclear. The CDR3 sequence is CASSLGLANEKLFF. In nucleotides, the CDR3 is TGTGCCAGCAGCTTAGGGCTAGCTAATGAAAAACTGTTTTTT.